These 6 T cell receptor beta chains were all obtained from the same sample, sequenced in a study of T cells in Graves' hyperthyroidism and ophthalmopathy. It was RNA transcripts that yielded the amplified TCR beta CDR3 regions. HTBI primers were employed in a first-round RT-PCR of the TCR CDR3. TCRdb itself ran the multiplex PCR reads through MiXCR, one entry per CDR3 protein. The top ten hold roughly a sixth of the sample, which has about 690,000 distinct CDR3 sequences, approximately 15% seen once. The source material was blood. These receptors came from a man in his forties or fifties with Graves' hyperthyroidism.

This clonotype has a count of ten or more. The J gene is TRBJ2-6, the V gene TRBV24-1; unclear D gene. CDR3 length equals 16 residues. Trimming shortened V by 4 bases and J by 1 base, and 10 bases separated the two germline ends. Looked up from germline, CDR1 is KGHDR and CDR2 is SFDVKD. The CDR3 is CATSDGSNSGANVLTF. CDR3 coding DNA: TGTGCCACCAGTGACGGGTCGAATTCTGGGGCCAACGTCCTGACTTTC.

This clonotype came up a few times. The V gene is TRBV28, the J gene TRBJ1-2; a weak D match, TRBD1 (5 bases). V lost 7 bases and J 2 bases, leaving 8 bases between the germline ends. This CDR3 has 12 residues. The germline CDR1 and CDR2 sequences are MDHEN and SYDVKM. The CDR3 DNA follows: TGTGCCAGCAACGGGGGGAACTATGGCTACACCTTC. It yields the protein CASNGGNYGYTF.

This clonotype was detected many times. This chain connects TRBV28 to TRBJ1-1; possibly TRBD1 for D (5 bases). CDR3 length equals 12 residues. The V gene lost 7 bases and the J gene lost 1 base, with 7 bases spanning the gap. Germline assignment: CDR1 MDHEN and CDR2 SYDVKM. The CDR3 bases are TGTGCCAGCACAGGGTCGAACACTGAAGCTTTCTTT. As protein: CASTGSNTEAFF.

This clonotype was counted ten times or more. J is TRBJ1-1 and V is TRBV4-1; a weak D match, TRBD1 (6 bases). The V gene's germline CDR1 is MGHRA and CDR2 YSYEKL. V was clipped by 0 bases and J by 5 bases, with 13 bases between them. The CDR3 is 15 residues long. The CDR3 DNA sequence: TGCGCCAGCAGCCAAGAAAAGCGGCAGGGGACTGAAGCTTTCTTT. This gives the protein CASSQEKRQGTEAFF.

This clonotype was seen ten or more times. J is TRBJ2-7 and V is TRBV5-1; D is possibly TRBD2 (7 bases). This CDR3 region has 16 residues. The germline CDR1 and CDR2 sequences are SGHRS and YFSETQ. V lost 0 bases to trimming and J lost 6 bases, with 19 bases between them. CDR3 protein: CASSLGGGGGMLEQYF. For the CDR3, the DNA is TGCGCCAGCAGCTTGGGAGGCGGGGGCGGCATGCTCGAGCAGTACTTC.

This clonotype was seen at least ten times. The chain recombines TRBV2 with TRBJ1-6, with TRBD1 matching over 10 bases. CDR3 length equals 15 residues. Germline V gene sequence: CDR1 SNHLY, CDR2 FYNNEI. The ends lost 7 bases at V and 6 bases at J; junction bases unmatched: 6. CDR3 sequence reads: CASKSTGGVNSPLHF. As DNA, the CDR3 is TGTGCCAGCAAGTCGACAGGGGGCGTTAATTCACCCCTCCACTTT.